This TCR beta chain comes out of a study of CD8 T cells in ankylosing spondylitis. Overall study results and limits: According to the report, clones linked to the disease were significantly enriched in matched synovial fluid samples taken from ankylosing spondylitis patients. Reactive arthritis synovial fluid and blood previously showed some of these motif variants. Ankylosing spondylitis blood appeared to carry a characteristic TCR beta motif of several highly homologous variants. Relatively scarce in peripheral blood, disease-linked clones were CD8+.

With respect to this clonotype: Its specificity is unknown.

CDR1 and CDR2 from the germline V gene are DFQATT and SNEGSKA (reference sequence). This CDR3 is built from 13 residues. Trimming cost V 7 bases and J 3 bases, with 13 bases left between them. Using quantitative 5'-RACE with molecular barcodes, the authors made TCR beta libraries. TCRdb reanalysed the 5' RACE reads using MiXCR and keeps one entry per CDR3 protein. Of about 540,000 distinct CDR3 sequences in the sample, roughly 13% were seen once. The source is a male donor with ankylosing spondylitis. The J gene is TRBJ1-3, the V gene TRBV20-1; D possibly corresponds to TRBD1 (5 bases). Source material: blood, either unsorted or a sorted T cell fraction (not recorded which). This chain's CDR3 is CSVAPGNGNTIYF. In DNA form, the CDR3 reads TGCAGTGTTGCCCCAGGGAATGGAAACACCATATATTTT.